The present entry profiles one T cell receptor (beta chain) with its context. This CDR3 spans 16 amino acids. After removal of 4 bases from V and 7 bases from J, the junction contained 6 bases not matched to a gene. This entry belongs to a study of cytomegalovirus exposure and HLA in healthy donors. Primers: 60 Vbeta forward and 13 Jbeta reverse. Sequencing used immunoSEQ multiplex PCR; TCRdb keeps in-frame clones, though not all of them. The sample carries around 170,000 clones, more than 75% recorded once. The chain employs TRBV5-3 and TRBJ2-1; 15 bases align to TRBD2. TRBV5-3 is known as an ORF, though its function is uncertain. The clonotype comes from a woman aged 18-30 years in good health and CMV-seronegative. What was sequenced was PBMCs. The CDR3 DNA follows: TGTGCCAGAAGCACGGGACTAGCGGGGGGAAGAAATGAGCAGTTCTTC. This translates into CARSTGLAGGRNEQFF.